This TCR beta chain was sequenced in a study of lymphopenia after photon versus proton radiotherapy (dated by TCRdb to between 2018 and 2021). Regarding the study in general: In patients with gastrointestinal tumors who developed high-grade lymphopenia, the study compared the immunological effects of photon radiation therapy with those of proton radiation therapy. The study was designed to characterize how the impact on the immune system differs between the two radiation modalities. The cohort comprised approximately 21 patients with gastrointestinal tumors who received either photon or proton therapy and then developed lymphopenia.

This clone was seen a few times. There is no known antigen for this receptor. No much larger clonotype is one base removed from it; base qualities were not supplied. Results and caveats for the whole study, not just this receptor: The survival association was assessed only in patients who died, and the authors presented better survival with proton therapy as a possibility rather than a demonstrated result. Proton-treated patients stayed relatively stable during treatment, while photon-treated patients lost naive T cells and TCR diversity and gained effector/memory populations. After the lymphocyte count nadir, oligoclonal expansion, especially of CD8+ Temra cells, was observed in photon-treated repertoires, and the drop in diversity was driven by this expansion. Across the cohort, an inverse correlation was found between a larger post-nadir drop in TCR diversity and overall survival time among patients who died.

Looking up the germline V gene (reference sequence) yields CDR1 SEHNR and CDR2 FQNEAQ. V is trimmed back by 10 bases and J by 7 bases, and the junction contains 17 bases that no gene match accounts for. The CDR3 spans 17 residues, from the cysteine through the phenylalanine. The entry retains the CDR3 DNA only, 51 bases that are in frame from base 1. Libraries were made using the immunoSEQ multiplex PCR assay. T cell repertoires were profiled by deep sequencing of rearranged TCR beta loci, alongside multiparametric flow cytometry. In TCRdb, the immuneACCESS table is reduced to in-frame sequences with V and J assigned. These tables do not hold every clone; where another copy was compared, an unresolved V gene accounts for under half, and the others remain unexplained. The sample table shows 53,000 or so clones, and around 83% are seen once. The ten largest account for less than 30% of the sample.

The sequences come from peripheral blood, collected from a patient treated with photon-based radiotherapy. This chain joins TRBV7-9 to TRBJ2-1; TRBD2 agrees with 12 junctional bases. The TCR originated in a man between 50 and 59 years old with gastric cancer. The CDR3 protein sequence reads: CATQRTSGTSLRNEQFF. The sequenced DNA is TGTGCCACCCAGAGGACTAGCGGGACCTCGCTGAGGAATGAGCAGTTCTTC.